The 11 T cell receptor beta chains below were found in one sample sequenced in a study of identical twins. TCRdb reanalysed the 5' RACE reads using MiXCR and keeps one entry per CDR3 protein. The sample comprises about 1.7 million distinct CDR3 sequences, roughly a third of which are singletons, and 0.27% rests with the top ten. Sequences were obtained from cord blood. Receptor source: a newborn girl in good health.

V is TRBV27 and J is TRBJ2-7, with D maybe TRBD2 (5 bases). The J call may be in error: the DNA end matches TRBJ2-5 better. Germline CDR1 MNHEY, CDR2 SMNVEV (reference sequence). The CDR3 length is 15 residues. The CDR3 region is CASSLWLALAGTQYF. The CDR3 nucleotides are TGTGCCAGCAGTTTATGGCTAGCCCTAGCAGGGACCCAGTACTTC.

This rearrangement joins TRBV15 to TRBJ2-5; 8 bases are a match to TRBD2. The CDR3 has 13 residues. Trimming removed 4 bases from V and 5 bases from J; junction bases left unmatched: 3. Germline CDR1 is LNHNV and CDR2 is YYDKDF (reference sequence). The CDR3 region is CATSMRLAETQYF. The CDR3 DNA sequence: TGTGCCACCAGCATGAGACTAGCGGAGACCCAGTACTTC. Full variable domain (missing parts from reference TRBV15 and TRBJ2-5): DAMVIQNPRYQVTQFGKPVTLSCSQTLNHNVMYWYQQKSSQAPKLLFHYYDKDFNNEADTPDNFQSRRPNTSFCFLDIRSPGLGDTAMYLCATSMRLAETQYFGPGTRLLVL.

This chain uses TRBV16 with TRBJ2-1; D possibly uses TRBD1 or TRBD2 (5 bases each). Germline V gene sequence: CDR1 KGHSY, CDR2 FQNENV. V shed 3 bases and J shed 12 bases, with 21 bases lying between them. The CDR3 spans 15 residues. The CDR3 bases are TGTGCCAGCAGCCATGCGGCAGGGACCGGAATAGGGCAGTTCTTC. This sequence encodes CASSHAAGTGIGQFF. Variable domain in full (rest from reference TRBV16 and TRBJ2-1): GEEVAQTPKHLVRGEGQKAKLYCAPIKGHSYVFWYQQVLKNEFKFLISFQNENVFDETGMPKERFSAKCLPNSPCSLEIQATKLEDSAVYFCASSHAAGTGIGQFFGPGTRLTVL.

This clonotype occurred a few times. The genes are TRBV11-2 and TRBJ1-4, with TRBD1 identical over 7 bases. Germline values: CDR1 SGHAT, CDR2 FQNNGV. V was pared by 6 bases and J by 8 bases, with 12 bases of the junction left unmatched. CDR3 size: 15 residues. The CDR3 region has the DNA TGTGCCAGCAGTCTCCGACAGGGACCAGCGGAAAAACTGTTTTTT. Its translation: CASSLRQGPAEKLFF.

The chain couples TRBV20-1 to TRBJ2-1, with D perhaps TRBD2 (6 bases). V was cut by 2 bases and J by 9 bases, with 20 bases left in between. The germline V gene has CDR1 DFQATT and CDR2 SNEGSKA (reference sequence). This CDR3 has 15 amino acids. The CDR3 region is CSARMGDWPYREQFF. CDR3 DNA sequence: TGCAGTGCTAGAATGGGGGACTGGCCCTATCGTGAGCAGTTCTTC.

In regard to this clonotype: Given a much more abundant clone one base away, this may be a read error. The J gene is TRBJ2-1, the V gene TRBV12-3 or TRBV12-4; D possibly corresponds to TRBD1 (5 bases). Trimming cost V 5 bases and J 5 bases, with 13 bases left between them. The CDR3 sequence is 14 residues long. The CDR3 spells CASSDCRVNNEQFF. CDR3 in DNA: TGTGCCAGCAGTGACTGCAGGGTTAACAATGAGCAGTTCTTC.

The chain recombines TRBV20-1 with TRBJ2-1; 7 bases agree with TRBD1. Germline CDR1 reads DFQATT; CDR2 reads SNEGSKA (reference sequence). The CDR3 length is 14 residues. Losses at the gene ends were 3 bases for V and 6 bases for J; bases not matched to a gene: 8. This CDR3 is CSASPRQGRNEQFF. Here the CDR3 DNA reads TGCAGTGCTAGCCCGAGACAGGGACGCAATGAGCAGTTCTTC.

The chain recombines TRBV28 with TRBJ1-5; 8 positions agree with TRBD1. Germline V gene lookup returns CDR1 MDHEN and CDR2 SYDVKM. This CDR3 is built from 15 residues. V lost 8 bases, J lost 2 bases, and 8 bases stayed unmatched. The chain's CDR3 is CASLWHRGGNQPQHF. As DNA, the CDR3 is TGTGCCAGCCTTTGGCACAGGGGGGGCAATCAGCCCCAGCATTTT.

The chain joins TRBV20-1 to TRBJ2-7; 9 nucleotides match TRBD2. The trim removed 2 bases at V and 5 bases at J, leaving 13 bases unmatched. There are 16 residues in the CDR3. Germline V gene sequence: CDR1 DFQATT, CDR2 SNEGSKA (reference sequence). Here the CDR3 DNA reads TGCAGTGCTAGAACTAATACTATAGCGGGAGTAAACGAGCAGTACTTC. This encodes CSARTNTIAGVNEQYF.

This clonotype was seen a few times. This rearrangement joins TRBV5-6 to TRBJ2-3; D not certain. Trimming stripped 4 bases from V and 4 bases from J, with 10 bases between. The CDR3 consists of 13 residues. CDR1 is SGHDT, CDR2 YYEEEE, per germline. DNA of the CDR3: TGTGCCAGCAGCGGGTCCTATGCAGATACGCAGTATTTT. Translating gives CASSGSYADTQYF. Drawing the rest from reference TRBV5-6 and TRBJ2-3, the complete variable domain is DAGVTQSPTHLIKTRGQQVTLRCSPKSGHDTVSWYQQALGQGPQFIFQYYEEEERQRGNFPDRFSGHQFPNYSSELNVNALLLGDSALYLCASSGSYADTQYFGPGTRLTVL.

The chain employs TRBV28 and TRBJ2-2; D call uncertain. CDR1 is MDHEN and CDR2 is SYDVKM in the germline V gene. The V end was cut by 6 bases, the J end by 6 bases, with 14 bases between. This CDR3 region has 14 residues. The CDR3 DNA reads as TGTGCCAGCAGGAAACAGAGGTGGTCCGGGGAGCTGTTTTTT. It is translated as CASRKQRWSGELFF.